The rows below give T cell receptor beta chains drawn from one sample of a study of blood T cell repertoires in COVID-19. Libraries were prepared by immunoSEQ multiplex PCR; TCRdb keeps only in-frame clonotypes and omits some of them. The table includes some 70,000 clones, about four fifths detected once. Source material: peripheral blood. The receptors were sampled from a man in his forties or fifties with COVID-19, enrolled during active disease. Both conserved end residues are part of each CDR3. The D gene is left open where the match is weak. Clone size appears in some rows only: once, few, many, or a class for an expanded clone.

D gene: TRBD1
V gene: TRBV28
J gene: TRBJ1-2
clone size: few
CDR3 protein: CAIWTGEGYGYTF
CDR3 DNA: TGTGCCATTTGGACAGGGGAAGGCTATGGCTACACCTTC

D gene: NA
V gene: TRBV7-2
J gene: TRBJ2-1
clone size: NA
CDR3 protein: CASSVPSYNEQFF
CDR3 DNA: TGTGCCAGCAGCGTTCCTAGCTACAATGAGCAGTTCTTC

D gene: NA
V gene: TRBV9
J gene: TRBJ2-4
clone size: NA
CDR3 protein: CASSDALAKNIQYF
CDR3 DNA: TGTGCCAGCAGCGACGCGCTAGCCAAAAACATTCAGTACTTC

D gene: TRBD1
V gene: TRBV2
J gene: TRBJ2-2
clone size: many
CDR3 protein: CASRGDRGIEGELFF
CDR3 DNA: TGTGCCAGCAGGGGGGACAGGGGTATAGAAGGGGAGCTGTTTTTT

D gene: TRBD2
V gene: TRBV9
J gene: TRBJ2-3
clone size: NA
CDR3 protein: CASRGDTDTQYF
CDR3 DNA: TGTGCCTCACGGGGGGACACAGATACGCAGTATTTT

D gene: TRBD2
V gene: TRBV18
J gene: TRBJ2-1
clone size: NA
CDR3 protein: CASSPSLAGGLEYYNEQFF
CDR3 DNA: TGTGCCAGCTCACCTTCACTAGCGGGGGGCTTAGAGTACTACAATGAGCAGTTCTTC

D gene: NA
V gene: TRBV29-1
J gene: TRBJ2-1
clone size: NA
CDR3 protein: CSGGLGGDYNEQFF
CDR3 DNA: TGCAGCGGCGGGCTCGGGGGAGACTACAATGAGCAGTTCTTC

D gene: NA
V gene: TRBV7-3
J gene: TRBJ2-3
clone size: NA
CDR3 protein: CASSFGGAAVTDTQYF
CDR3 DNA: TGTGCCAGCAGCTTCGGAGGGGCCGCTGTCACAGATACGCAGTATTTT

D gene: TRBD1
V gene: TRBV5-4
J gene: TRBJ2-7
clone size: NA
CDR3 protein: CASSPQGQGVLGEQYF
CDR3 DNA: TGTGCCAGCAGCCCCCAGGGACAGGGGGTTTTGGGTGAGCAGTACTTC

D gene: TRBD2
V gene: TRBV7-9
J gene: TRBJ2-7
clone size: NA
CDR3 protein: CASSPYAGGTYEQYF
CDR3 DNA: TGTGCCAGCAGCCCGTATGCGGGGGGAACCTACGAGCAGTACTTC

D gene: NA
V gene: TRBV2
J gene: TRBJ2-3
clone size: NA
CDR3 protein: CASSELAGRATDTQYF
CDR3 DNA: TGTGCCAGCAGTGAACTGGCAGGGCGAGCCACAGATACGCAGTATTTT

D gene: NA
V gene: TRBV23-1
J gene: TRBJ2-7
clone size: NA
CDR3 protein: CASSPPRVYEQYF
CDR3 DNA: TGCGCCAGCAGTCCCCCCAGGGTCTACGAGCAGTACTTC

D gene: NA
V gene: TRBV6-5
J gene: TRBJ1-5
clone size: NA
CDR3 protein: CASSLRSQPQHF
CDR3 DNA: TGTGCCAGCAGCCTACGGAGTCAGCCCCAGCATTTT

D gene: NA
V gene: TRBV6-6
J gene: TRBJ2-7
clone size: NA
CDR3 protein: CASRQTTLGEYEQYF
CDR3 DNA: TGTGCCAGCAGACAAACCACTCTGGGAGAATACGAGCAGTACTTC

D gene: NA
V gene: TRBV6-5
J gene: TRBJ1-1
clone size: once
CDR3 protein: CASSYAENTEAFF
CDR3 DNA: TGTGCCAGCAGTTACGCGGAAAACACTGAAGCTTTCTTT

D gene: NA
V gene: TRBV7-9
J gene: TRBJ2-2
clone size: NA
CDR3 protein: CATDSSDTYTGELFF
CDR3 DNA: TGTGCCACCGACTCCTCGGACACCTACACCGGGGAGCTGTTTTTT

D gene: NA
V gene: TRBV10-3
J gene: TRBJ1-4
clone size: NA
CDR3 protein: CAISESTGRGKLFF
CDR3 DNA: TGTGCCATCAGTGAGTCAACAGGGCGAGGAAAACTGTTTTTT

D gene: TRBD2
V gene: TRBV19
J gene: TRBJ2-5
clone size: NA
CDR3 protein: CASSPRHLAGGKETQYF
CDR3 DNA: TGTGCCAGTAGCCCCCGCCATCTCGCGGGGGGGAAAGAGACCCAGTACTTC

D gene: NA
V gene: TRBV25-1
J gene: TRBJ2-7
clone size: NA
CDR3 protein: CASSAFRAGYEQYF
CDR3 DNA: TGTGCCAGCAGTGCATTCAGGGCGGGGTACGAGCAGTACTTC

D gene: TRBD1
V gene: TRBV10-3
J gene: TRBJ1-6
clone size: NA
CDR3 protein: CAISESTGGGKSPLHF
CDR3 DNA: TGTGCCATCAGTGAGTCTACAGGGGGAGGTAAATCACCCCTCCACTTT

D gene: NA
V gene: TRBV4-1
J gene: TRBJ2-1
clone size: NA
CDR3 protein: CASSQDRRGSEQFF
CDR3 DNA: TGCGCCAGCAGCCAAGATCGACGGGGGAGTGAGCAGTTCTTC

D gene: TRBD1
V gene: TRBV11-3
J gene: TRBJ1-6
clone size: NA
CDR3 protein: CASSSDRYSPLHF
CDR3 DNA: TGTGCCAGCAGCTCGGACAGGTATTCACCCCTCCACTTT

D gene: TRBD2
V gene: TRBV7-2
J gene: TRBJ2-5
clone size: NA
CDR3 protein: CASSGLAGGLWETQYF
CDR3 DNA: TGTGCCAGCAGCGGCCTAGCGGGGGGGCTGTGGGAGACCCAGTACTTC

D gene: TRBD2
V gene: TRBV7-9
J gene: TRBJ2-3
clone size: NA
CDR3 protein: CASSTLNLIKRGGRTDTQYF
CDR3 DNA: TGTGCCAGCAGCACCTTGAACCTGATAAAGCGGGGGGGCCGGACAGATACGCAGTATTTT

D gene: NA
V gene: TRBV6-6
J gene: TRBJ1-2
clone size: few
CDR3 protein: CASNSRGGFGYTF
CDR3 DNA: TGTGCCAGCAACTCCAGAGGGGGTTTTGGCTACACCTTC

D gene: TRBD1
V gene: TRBV29-1
J gene: TRBJ2-2
clone size: NA
CDR3 protein: CSVPGQTNTGELFF
CDR3 DNA: TGCAGCGTCCCGGGACAGACGAACACCGGGGAGCTGTTTTTT

D gene: NA
V gene: TRBV19
J gene: TRBJ1-6
clone size: NA
CDR3 protein: CASTGGGGPLHF
CDR3 DNA: TGTGCCAGTACTGGGGGGGGCGGACCCCTCCACTTT

D gene: NA
V gene: TRBV6-4
J gene: TRBJ1-1
clone size: NA
CDR3 protein: CASSENREHTEAFF
CDR3 DNA: TGTGCCAGCAGTGAAAACAGGGAGCACACTGAAGCTTTCTTT

D gene: NA
V gene: TRBV6-6
J gene: TRBJ1-5
clone size: NA
CDR3 protein: CASSPTGKGVDQPQHF
CDR3 DNA: TGTGCCAGCAGCCCTACAGGGAAGGGGGTTGATCAGCCCCAGCATTTT

D gene: TRBD1
V gene: TRBV7-9
J gene: TRBJ2-3
clone size: NA
CDR3 protein: CASSRRTGSNTDTQYF
CDR3 DNA: TGTGCCAGCAGCCGACGGACAGGTTCCAACACAGATACGCAGTATTTT

D gene: NA
V gene: TRBV30
J gene: TRBJ1-2
clone size: few
CDR3 protein: CAWSKRQDGYTF
CDR3 DNA: TGTGCCTGGAGTAAACGACAAGATGGCTACACCTTC

D gene: NA
V gene: TRBV6-5
J gene: TRBJ2-7
clone size: NA
CDR3 protein: CASSYSQGTFAYEQYF
CDR3 DNA: TGTGCCAGCAGTTACTCTCAAGGGACATTCGCCTACGAGCAGTACTTC

D gene: NA
V gene: TRBV4-2
J gene: TRBJ1-2
clone size: once
CDR3 protein: CASSQARQGGYGYTF
CDR3 DNA: TGTGCCAGCAGCCAAGCTCGGCAGGGAGGGTATGGCTACACCTTC

D gene: TRBD1
V gene: TRBV6-5
J gene: TRBJ2-2
clone size: NA
CDR3 protein: CASSYSIGQGFGELFF
CDR3 DNA: TGTGCCAGCAGTTACTCGATAGGACAGGGGTTCGGGGAGCTGTTTTTT

D gene: TRBD1
V gene: TRBV27
J gene: TRBJ1-5
clone size: NA
CDR3 protein: CASSLWDSQPQHF
CDR3 DNA: TGTGCCAGCAGTTTATGGGACAGTCAGCCCCAGCATTTT

D gene: TRBD1
V gene: TRBV7-2
J gene: TRBJ2-3
clone size: NA
CDR3 protein: CASSSSGTGNTDTQYF
CDR3 DNA: TGTGCCAGCAGCTCCTCCGGGACAGGGAACACAGATACGCAGTATTTT

D gene: NA
V gene: TRBV7-8
J gene: TRBJ2-5
clone size: NA
CDR3 protein: CASSAGGAGRAQETQYF
CDR3 DNA: TGTGCCAGCAGCGCTGGGGGGGCAGGAAGAGCCCAAGAGACCCAGTACTTC

D gene: NA
V gene: TRBV29-1
J gene: TRBJ2-3
clone size: few
CDR3 protein: CSVVRVGAADTQYF
CDR3 DNA: TGCAGCGTTGTGAGGGTGGGGGCCGCAGATACGCAGTATTTT

D gene: NA
V gene: TRBV29-1
J gene: TRBJ1-1
clone size: NA
CDR3 protein: CSVLRGGVNTEAFF
CDR3 DNA: TGCAGCGTTCTTCGTGGAGGGGTGAACACTGAAGCTTTCTTT

D gene: TRBD1
V gene: TRBV2
J gene: TRBJ1-2
clone size: NA
CDR3 protein: CASSEGQPANYGYTF
CDR3 DNA: TGTGCCAGCAGTGAGGGACAGCCTGCTAACTATGGCTACACCTTC

D gene: NA
V gene: TRBV2
J gene: TRBJ1-2
clone size: NA
CDR3 protein: CASSVRSKQPFNYGYTF
CDR3 DNA: TGTGCCAGCAGTGTGCGTTCTAAACAGCCCTTCAACTATGGCTACACCTTC

D gene: NA
V gene: TRBV18
J gene: TRBJ1-5
clone size: few
CDR3 protein: CASSPFGEQPQHF
CDR3 DNA: TGTGCCAGCTCACCGTTCGGGGAGCAGCCCCAGCATTTT

D gene: TRBD1
V gene: TRBV10-1
J gene: TRBJ1-2
clone size: NA
CDR3 protein: CASSGGQSYGYTF
CDR3 DNA: TGCGCCAGCAGTGGGGGACAGAGCTATGGCTACACCTTC

D gene: NA
V gene: TRBV12-5
J gene: TRBJ2-1
clone size: NA
CDR3 protein: CASGTAPGGNEQFF
CDR3 DNA: TGTGCTAGTGGTACGGCTCCCGGGGGCAATGAGCAGTTCTTC

D gene: NA
V gene: TRBV10-3
J gene: TRBJ2-7
clone size: NA
CDR3 protein: CAISESKGPLLWEQYF
CDR3 DNA: TGTGCCATCAGTGAGTCGAAGGGGCCCCTGCTCTGGGAGCAGTACTTC

D gene: TRBD1
V gene: TRBV2
J gene: TRBJ2-7
clone size: NA
CDR3 protein: CASSTGTGSYEQYF
CDR3 DNA: TGTGCCAGCAGTACCGGGACAGGCTCCTACGAGCAGTACTTC

D gene: NA
V gene: TRBV7-6
J gene: TRBJ1-6
clone size: NA
CDR3 protein: CASSLDRIGNSPLHF
CDR3 DNA: TGTGCCAGCAGCTTAGACAGGATAGGTAATTCACCCCTCCACTTT

D gene: TRBD2
V gene: TRBV7-2
J gene: TRBJ2-3
clone size: NA
CDR3 protein: CASSSRTSGADTQYF
CDR3 DNA: TGTGCCAGCAGCTCTAGGACTAGCGGAGCAGATACGCAGTATTTT

D gene: TRBD1
V gene: TRBV2
J gene: TRBJ1-5
clone size: NA
CDR3 protein: CASSSGTGKARQHF
CDR3 DNA: TGTGCCAGCAGTAGCGGGACAGGGAAAGCTCGCCAGCATTTT

D gene: NA
V gene: TRBV6-5
J gene: TRBJ1-1
clone size: NA
CDR3 protein: CASSLGGLAEAFF
CDR3 DNA: TGTGCCAGCAGCCTAGGGGGTCTTGCTGAAGCTTTCTTT

D gene: TRBD1
V gene: TRBV19
J gene: TRBJ2-7
clone size: once
CDR3 protein: CASSMKGQGDYEQYF
CDR3 DNA: TGTGCCAGTAGTATGAAGGGACAGGGGGACTACGAGCAGTACTTC

D gene: TRBD1
V gene: TRBV18
J gene: TRBJ1-1
clone size: NA
CDR3 protein: CASSPGQGGTEAFF
CDR3 DNA: TGTGCCAGCTCCCCCGGACAGGGAGGTACTGAAGCTTTCTTT

D gene: NA
V gene: TRBV11-2
J gene: TRBJ1-1
clone size: NA
CDR3 protein: CASSLGGIGDTEAFF
CDR3 DNA: TGTGCCAGCAGCTTAGGAGGGATTGGGGACACTGAAGCTTTCTTT

D gene: NA
V gene: TRBV2
J gene: TRBJ2-7
clone size: NA
CDR3 protein: CASTARDEQYF
CDR3 DNA: TGTGCCAGCACTGCGAGGGACGAGCAGTACTTC

D gene: NA
V gene: TRBV5-5
J gene: TRBJ1-1
clone size: NA
CDR3 protein: CASSPTPGLTEAFF
CDR3 DNA: TGTGCCAGCAGCCCGACGCCGGGACTCACTGAAGCTTTCTTT